A single T cell receptor beta chain is shown here with its context. Clones were read by immunoSEQ multiplex PCR, and TCRdb kept only the in-frame ones, dropping some. The sample records just over 9,000 clones, about 75% being singletons. The sample belongs to a study of T cell clones after liver transplantation. CDR3 length equals 13 residues. V lost 3 bases and J lost 2, with 8 bases in between. CDR1 SQVTM and CDR2 ANQGSEA come from the germline V gene. The chain uses TRBV29-1 and TRBJ2-1, with TRBD2 as a possible D gene (6 bases). This TCR derives from a human donor who received a liver transplant. The material was CD8+ T cells from blood, obtained before liver transplant. The DNA for the CDR3 is TGCAGCGTTGAGGGGGAGGCCTACAATGAGCAGTTCTTC. This sequence encodes CSVEGEAYNEQFF.